A selection of T cell receptor beta chains follows, all from one sample in a study of shared clonotypes between healthy human individuals. Assay used: immunoSEQ multiplex PCR; TCRdb lists only in-frame clones, some missing. In the table there are around 700,000 clones, approximately 74% of which are singletons. The sample comprised memory CD4+ T cells sorted from blood. The receptors derive from a woman in her twenties or thirties in good health. The CDR3 runs from the conserved cysteine through the conserved F or W. Fields, in order: CDR3 length, D gene, clone size, V gene, J gene, CDR3 protein, CDR3 DNA. D genes are given only for firm matches. Rows give clone size only sometimes, using once, few, many, or a class for an expanded clone.

length: 16
D: TRBD2
size: NA
V: TRBV6-4
J: TRBJ2-1
CDR3: CASSTQAGGPYNEQFF
DNA: TGTGCCAGCAGTACACAAGCGGGAGGGCCGTACAATGAGCAGTTCTTC

length: 14
D: NA
size: once
V: TRBV7-2
J: TRBJ2-7
CDR3: CASSSSVGPYEQYF
DNA: TGTGCCAGCAGCTCCTCCGTGGGGCCCTACGAGCAGTACTTC

length: 18
D: TRBD1
size: NA
V: TRBV4-1
J: TRBJ1-2
CDR3: CASSKAEGQSESNYGYTF
DNA: TGCGCCAGCAGCAAAGCCGAGGGACAGTCCGAATCTAACTATGGCTACACCTTC

length: 16
D: NA
size: NA
V: TRBV19
J: TRBJ1-5
CDR3: CASSMRPPYSNQPQHF
DNA: TGTGCCAGTAGTATGAGGCCACCGTATAGCAATCAGCCCCAGCATTTT

length: 16
D: NA
size: few
V: TRBV19
J: TRBJ1-3
CDR3: CASSIVRPNSGNTIYF
DNA: TGTGCCAGTAGTATTGTTCGGCCGAACTCTGGAAACACCATATATTTT

length: 14
D: NA
size: many
V: TRBV6-6
J: TRBJ2-3
CDR3: CASSYGRSTDTQYF
DNA: TGTGCCAGCAGTTACGGCAGGAGCACAGATACGCAGTATTTT

length: 11
D: NA
size: NA
V: TRBV4-1
J: TRBJ2-7
CDR3: CASSHRDEQYF
DNA: TGCGCCAGCAGCCACAGGGACGAGCAGTACTTC

length: 18
D: TRBD1
size: NA
V: TRBV2
J: TRBJ1-5
CDR3: CASSDPRTGTMSNQPQHF
DNA: TGTGCCAGCAGTGATCCTCGGACAGGGACAATGAGCAATCAGCCCCAGCATTTT

length: 15
D: NA
size: NA
V: TRBV27
J: TRBJ1-1
CDR3: CASSFGSLVNTEAFF
DNA: TGTGCCAGCAGTTTTGGCTCTCTAGTGAACACTGAAGCTTTCTTT

length: 11
D: NA
size: few
V: TRBV19
J: TRBJ2-7
CDR3: CASSRGNEQYF
DNA: TGTGCCAGTAGTAGGGGGAACGAGCAGTACTTC

length: 14
D: NA
size: many
V: TRBV7-3
J: TRBJ2-3
CDR3: CASSFGGSTDTQYF
DNA: TGTGCCAGCAGCTTCGGGGGTAGCACAGATACGCAGTATTTT

length: 15
D: NA
size: NA
V: TRBV19
J: TRBJ1-5
CDR3: CASNFGDLGNQPQHF
DNA: TGTGCCAGTAACTTCGGGGACCTTGGCAATCAGCCCCAGCATTTT

length: 15
D: TRBD2
size: NA
V: TRBV7-7
J: TRBJ2-2
CDR3: CASSPGTSGTGELFF
DNA: TGTGCCAGCAGCCCTGGGACTAGCGGCACCGGGGAGCTGTTTTTT

length: 17
D: TRBD2
size: NA
V: TRBV18
J: TRBJ2-2
CDR3: CASSPRLAGPNTGELFF
DNA: TGTGCCAGCTCACCAAGGCTAGCGGGGCCGAACACCGGGGAGCTGTTTTTT

length: 15
D: TRBD1
size: NA
V: TRBV5-1
J: TRBJ2-3
CDR3: CASSLAGGTTDTQYF
DNA: TGCGCCAGCAGCTTGGCAGGGGGCACTACAGATACGCAGTATTTT

length: 17
D: NA
size: NA
V: TRBV11-2
J: TRBJ2-3
CDR3: CASTQGEKSDGTDTQYF
DNA: TGTGCCAGCACCCAGGGAGAGAAGTCCGACGGCACAGATACGCAGTATTTT

length: 15
D: NA
size: few
V: TRBV6-5
J: TRBJ1-5
CDR3: CASSQTARTNQPQHF
DNA: TGTGCCAGCAGCCAGACAGCCCGGACCAATCAGCCCCAGCATTTT

length: 14
D: NA
size: many
V: TRBV11-2
J: TRBJ1-2
CDR3: CASSLAGRNYGYTF
DNA: TGTGCCAGCAGCTTAGCGGGACGGAACTATGGCTACACCTTC

length: 12
D: NA
size: NA
V: TRBV25-1
J: TRBJ2-7
CDR3: CASRDRTYEQYF
DNA: TGTGCCAGCAGGGACAGAACCTACGAGCAGTACTTC

length: 14
D: NA
size: NA
V: TRBV4-1
J: TRBJ1-5
CDR3: CASSQDQNGQPQHF
DNA: TGCGCCAGCAGCCAAGATCAAAACGGTCAGCCCCAGCATTTT

length: 14
D: NA
size: NA
V: TRBV6-5
J: TRBJ1-2
CDR3: CASREQGMDYGYTF
DNA: TGTGCCAGCAGGGAACAGGGTATGGACTATGGCTACACCTTC

length: 18
D: TRBD2
size: NA
V: TRBV19
J: TRBJ2-1
CDR3: CASSMGRASGSYYNEQFF
DNA: TGTGCCAGTAGTATGGGTAGGGCTAGCGGGAGTTACTACAATGAGCAGTTCTTC

length: 15
D: TRBD1
size: many
V: TRBV2
J: TRBJ1-5
CDR3: CASSAEGQGQSPQHF
DNA: TGTGCCAGCAGTGCAGAGGGACAGGGGCAATCGCCCCAGCATTTT

length: 12
D: NA
size: few
V: TRBV28
J: TRBJ2-3
CDR3: CASSLSGDTQYF
DNA: TGTGCCAGCAGTTTATCCGGAGATACGCAGTATTTT

length: 15
D: TRBD2
size: NA
V: TRBV28
J: TRBJ2-1
CDR3: CASSQTSVKNNEQFF
DNA: TGTGCCAGCAGTCAAACTAGCGTAAAAAACAATGAGCAGTTCTTC

length: 15
D: NA
size: NA
V: TRBV9
J: TRBJ2-7
CDR3: CASNHSGTSGHEQYF
DNA: TGTGCCAGCAACCACTCGGGGACGTCGGGTCACGAGCAGTACTTC

length: 18
D: TRBD2
size: once
V: TRBV11-2
J: TRBJ2-2
CDR3: CASSLGLAGEPYTGELFF
DNA: TGTGCCAGCAGCCTCGGACTAGCGGGAGAGCCCTACACCGGGGAGCTGTTTTTT

length: 15
D: NA
size: once
V: TRBV28
J: TRBJ1-4
CDR3: CASSPPTLNNEKLFF
DNA: TGTGCCAGCAGTCCCCCCACGCTTAACAATGAAAAACTGTTTTTT

length: 15
D: NA
size: NA
V: TRBV9
J: TRBJ2-1
CDR3: CASSETSSSYNEQFF
DNA: TGTGCCAGCAGCGAGACCTCTAGCTCCTACAATGAGCAGTTCTTC

length: 13
D: NA
size: once
V: TRBV18
J: TRBJ2-3
CDR3: CASSPPSIDTQYF
DNA: TGTGCCAGCTCACCGCCTAGCATAGATACGCAGTATTTT

length: 15
D: NA
size: NA
V: TRBV16
J: TRBJ2-6
CDR3: CASSQYRAGANVLTF
DNA: TGTGCCAGCAGCCAATATAGGGCCGGGGCCAACGTCCTGACTTTC

length: 16
D: TRBD2
size: NA
V: TRBV28
J: TRBJ2-1
CDR3: CASSLIAGTVGNEQFF
DNA: TGTGCCAGCAGCCTCATAGCGGGAACAGTGGGCAATGAGCAGTTCTTC

length: 12
D: NA
size: NA
V: TRBV18
J: TRBJ1-2
CDR3: CASSTALLGYTF
DNA: TGTGCCAGCTCAACGGCCCTCCTCGGCTACACCTTC

length: 17
D: TRBD1
size: NA
V: TRBV25-1
J: TRBJ2-7
CDR3: CASSDDRDRGNMYEQYF
DNA: TGTGCCAGCAGTGATGACCGGGACAGGGGGAATATGTACGAGCAGTACTTC

length: 15
D: NA
size: NA
V: TRBV6-5
J: TRBJ1-1
CDR3: CASSYAGAGGTEAFF
DNA: TGTGCCAGCAGTTACGCTGGGGCTGGGGGCACTGAAGCTTTCTTT

length: 17
D: TRBD2
size: NA
V: TRBV28
J: TRBJ2-1
CDR3: CASSVLGVREGFNEQFF
DNA: TGTGCCAGCAGTGTCCTGGGAGTCCGGGAGGGGTTCAATGAGCAGTTCTTC

length: 14
D: NA
size: NA
V: TRBV19
J: TRBJ2-5
CDR3: CASSFNTQQETQYF
DNA: TGTGCCAGTAGTTTTAACACCCAGCAAGAGACCCAGTACTTC

length: 14
D: NA
size: few
V: TRBV9
J: TRBJ2-7
CDR3: CASSFTGDSYEQYF
DNA: TGTGCCAGCAGCTTCACGGGCGACAGCTACGAGCAGTACTTC

length: 15
D: NA
size: NA
V: TRBV28
J: TRBJ2-4
CDR3: CASSPVVLAKNIQYF
DNA: TGTGCCAGCAGTCCGGTGGTATTAGCCAAAAACATTCAGTACTTC

length: 14
D: TRBD1
size: NA
V: TRBV10-3
J: TRBJ2-7
CDR3: CAISDRQGKGEQYF
DNA: TGTGCCATCAGTGACAGACAGGGGAAGGGCGAGCAGTACTTC

length: 15
D: NA
size: NA
V: TRBV25-1
J: TRBJ2-3
CDR3: CASSEYGTEGDTQYF
DNA: TGTGCCAGCAGTGAATACGGGACGGAGGGGGATACGCAGTATTTT

length: 16
D: TRBD1
size: NA
V: TRBV6-6
J: TRBJ2-2
CDR3: CASSLGGTGRTGELFF
DNA: TGTGCCAGCAGTTTAGGGGGGACAGGGCGAACCGGGGAGCTGTTTTTT

length: 15
D: NA
size: NA
V: TRBV4-1
J: TRBJ1-1
CDR3: CASSPRVAEYTEAFF
DNA: TGCGCCAGCAGCCCCCGGGTCGCAGAATACACTGAAGCTTTCTTT

length: 16
D: NA
size: few
V: TRBV5-1
J: TRBJ2-1
CDR3: CASSFRQAGSYNEQFF
DNA: TGCGCCAGCAGCTTCAGACAGGCGGGGTCCTACAATGAGCAGTTCTTC

length: 14
D: NA
size: NA
V: TRBV28
J: TRBJ1-2
CDR3: CASSSMTGNYGYTF
DNA: TGTGCCAGCAGCTCGATGACAGGAAACTATGGCTACACCTTC

length: 16
D: NA
size: NA
V: TRBV5-1
J: TRBJ2-5
CDR3: CASSSGHTGGGETQYF
DNA: TGCGCCAGCAGCTCGGGACATACCGGCGGAGGAGAGACCCAGTACTTC

length: 13
D: TRBD1
size: NA
V: TRBV29-1
J: TRBJ1-1
CDR3: CSASNRGNTEAFF
DNA: TGCAGCGCTTCCAACAGGGGGAACACTGAAGCTTTCTTT

length: 16
D: TRBD1
size: NA
V: TRBV2
J: TRBJ1-5
CDR3: CASHSGQGISNQPQHF
DNA: TGTGCCAGCCATAGCGGACAGGGAATAAGCAATCAGCCCCAGCATTTT

length: 18
D: NA
size: NA
V: TRBV28
J: TRBJ2-1
CDR3: CASSLIGGPIPSYNEQFF
DNA: TGTGCCAGCAGTTTGATTGGGGGGCCCATACCCTCCTACAATGAGCAGTTCTTC

length: 18
D: TRBD1
size: NA
V: TRBV7-9
J: TRBJ2-5
CDR3: CASSLVAGTGIGQETQYF
DNA: TGTGCCAGCAGCTTAGTCGCCGGGACAGGGATAGGCCAAGAGACCCAGTACTTC

length: 20
D: TRBD2
size: NA
V: TRBV6-1
J: TRBJ2-7
CDR3: CASSDKKRGATSGRPYEQYF
DNA: TGTGCCAGCAGTGACAAGAAACGGGGGGCGACTAGCGGGAGGCCCTACGAGCAGTACTTC

length: 14
D: NA
size: NA
V: TRBV5-1
J: TRBJ1-2
CDR3: CASSPDSANYGYTF
DNA: TGCGCCAGCAGCCCGGATTCAGCTAACTATGGCTACACCTTC

length: 15
D: TRBD2
size: NA
V: TRBV10-3
J: TRBJ2-5
CDR3: CAISESFAGGETQYF
DNA: TGTGCCATCAGTGAGTCGTTTGCGGGAGGAGAGACCCAGTACTTC

length: 12
D: NA
size: NA
V: TRBV25-1
J: TRBJ2-3
CDR3: CASSPLPGTQYF
DNA: TGTGCCAGCAGTCCACTCCCCGGTACGCAGTATTTT

length: 17
D: NA
size: NA
V: TRBV7-8
J: TRBJ1-1
CDR3: CASSLVPDWASNTEAFF
DNA: TGTGCCAGCAGCTTAGTCCCCGACTGGGCCTCGAACACTGAAGCTTTCTTT